Below, 24 T cell receptor beta chains from the same sample are listed, as sequenced in a study of blood T cell repertoires in COVID-19. Sequenced by immunoSEQ multiplex PCR; TCRdb stores in-frame clones only, minus some. The profile shows approximately 170,000 clones, more than 75% of them singletons. Sequencing input: peripheral blood. These receptors all stem from a man over 45 who had recovered from COVID-19.

The rearrangement links TRBV19 to TRBJ2-2; 8 nucleotides agree with TRBD1. Germline CDR1 reads LNHDA; CDR2 reads SQIVND (reference sequence). The CDR3 length is 15 residues. V shed 6 bases and J 5 bases; nucleotides not matched to a gene: 8. The CDR3 here is CASRGRGLGTGELFF. The DNA of the CDR3 is TGTGCCAGTAGAGGCAGGGGGCTGGGAACCGGGGAGCTGTTTTTT. The whole variable domain, remainder taken from reference TRBV19 and TRBJ2-2, is DGGITQSPKYLFRKEGQNVTLSCEQNLNHDAMYWYRQDPGQGLRLIYYSQIVNDFQKGDIAEGYSVSREKKESFPLTVTSAQKNPTAFYLCASRGRGLGTGELFFGEGSRLTVL.

This clone has a single count. V usage is TRBV4-1 and J usage is TRBJ1-2; 7 bases line up with TRBD1. CDR3 length equals 14 residues. V lost 3 bases, J lost 5 bases, and 6 bases stayed unmatched. Per the germline V gene, CDR1 is MGHRA and CDR2 is YSYEKL. The CDR3 spells CASSQEQGRYGYTF. The DNA for the CDR3 is TGCGCCAGCAGCCAGGAACAGGGGAGGTATGGCTACACCTTC.

The chain uses TRBV5-1 and TRBJ2-1, with 11 bases aligning to TRBD2. The CDR3 runs 16 residues. Germline lookup yields CDR1 SGHRS and CDR2 YFSETQ. V lost 0 bases and J lost 4; bases outside the gene matches: 3. The CDR3 protein is CASSLVSSGGYNEQFF. The CDR3 DNA sequence: TGCGCCAGCAGCTTGGTTTCTAGCGGGGGGTACAATGAGCAGTTCTTC. Full variable domain (outside the CDR3, taken from reference TRBV5-1 and TRBJ2-1): KAGVTQTPRYLIKTRGQQVTLSCSPISGHRSVSWYQQTPGQGLQFLFEYFSETQRNKGNFPGRFSGRQFSNSRSEMNVSTLELGDSALYLCASSLVSSGGYNEQFFGPGTRLTVL.

The sample holds many counts of this clone. V usage is TRBV3-1 (or the pseudogene TRBV3-2) and J usage is TRBJ2-1; possibly TRBD2 for D (5 bases). CDR1 and CDR2 (germline): LGHDT, YNNKEL (reference sequence). This CDR3 comprises 15 residues. V was cut by 7 bases and J by 3 bases, with 16 bases left in between. The CDR3, as DNA: TGTGCCAGCACCCCTATGCCGGGATTCTACAATGAGCAGTTCTTC. Amino acids: CASTPMPGFYNEQFF.

This chain uses TRBV9 with TRBJ2-3; D is undetermined. Looked up from germline, CDR1 is SGDLS and CDR2 is YYNGEE. V lost 2 bases and J 1 base, leaving 8 bases between the germline ends. The CDR3 length is 14 residues. CDR3 in amino acids: CASSVQSRTDTQYF. The CDR3 region has the DNA TGTGCCAGCAGCGTGCAGTCGCGCACAGATACGCAGTATTTT. The full variable domain, in which reference TRBV9 and TRBJ2-3 provide the parts outside the CDR3, is DSGVTQTPKHLITATGQRVTLRCSPRSGDLSVYWYQQSLDQGLQFLIQYYNGEERAKGNILERFSAQQFPDLHSELNLSSLELGDSALYFCASSVQSRTDTQYFGPGTRLTVL.

The chain joins TRBV1 to TRBJ2-2; the DNA was not used to check the table's D call, TRBD2. TRBV1 is a recognized pseudogene. The length of the CDR3 is 15 residues. CDR3 nucleotide sequence: TGCACCAGCCGGGTGAGCGGGGGAAACACCGGGGAGCTGTTTTTT. Its translation: CTSRVSGGNTGELFF.

This clone was seen only a few times. This chain joins TRBV25-1 and TRBJ2-2; 10 bases are shared with TRBD2. Germline V gene sequence: CDR1 MGHDK, CDR2 SYGVNS. V lost 2 bases, J lost 4 bases, and 10 bases stayed unmatched. This CDR3 has 18 residues. CDR3 sequence reads: CASSEGLAGGKVTGELFF. In DNA form, the CDR3 reads TGTGCCAGCAGTGAAGGGTTAGCGGGAGGTAAAGTCACCGGGGAGCTGTTTTTT.

The chain couples TRBV4-2 to TRBJ2-2; the D gene is possibly TRBD2 (5 bases). Germline loops: CDR1 LGHNA, CDR2 YNFKEQ. The CDR3 runs 15 residues. With 1 base removed from V and 8 bases from J, the gap between germline ends came to 14 bases. The CDR3 here is CASSQVGLAEGELFF. Here the CDR3 DNA reads TGTGCCAGCAGCCAAGTAGGCCTAGCTGAAGGGGAGCTGTTTTTT.

The chain employs TRBV12-3 or TRBV12-4 and TRBJ2-4; TRBD2 is a possible D gene (5 bases). V dropped 7 bases and J dropped 5 bases, with 9 bases sitting between them. The CDR3 runs 12 residues. The CDR3 DNA sequence: TGTGCCAGCACCCGGGATGAAAACATTCAGTACTTC. Translating it yields CASTRDENIQYF.

The chain joins TRBV29-1 to TRBJ1-1; TRBD1 aligns across 7 bases. After removal of 5 bases from V and 4 bases from J, the junction contained 10 bases not matched to a gene. Germline lookup yields CDR1 SQVTM and CDR2 ANQGSEA. This CDR3 spans 14 amino acids. CDR3 DNA sequence: TGCAGCGTTAGGAGGGGGCGGGAGGGCACTGAAGCTTTCTTT. Its protein product is CSVRRGREGTEAFF.

CDR3 sequence reads: CASSHGQVKNEQFF. In DNA, the CDR3 is TGTGCCAGCAGCCATGGGCAGGTGAAGAATGAGCAGTTCTTC. The gene calls are TRBV14 and TRBJ2-1, with D unclear. Deletions cut 3 bases from V and 7 bases from J, with 13 bases between. CDR1 and CDR2 from the germline V gene are SGHDN and FVKESK. This CDR3 is built from 14 residues. The entire variable domain, with the rest obtained from reference TRBV14 and TRBJ2-1, is as follows: EAGVTQFPSHSVIEKGQTVTLRCDPISGHDNLYWYRRVMGKEIKFLLHFVKESKQDESGMPNNRFLAERTGGTYSTLKVQPAELEDSGVYFCASSHGQVKNEQFFGPGTRLTVL.

J is TRBJ2-5 and V is TRBV14, with TRBD2 identical over 7 bases. The V segment lost 1 base and the J segment 4 bases; nucleotides outside the gene matches: 6. CDR3 length: 15 residues. Germline values: CDR1 SGHDN, CDR2 FVKESK. DNA of the CDR3: TGTGCCAGCAGCCAAGGTGGGTCTAGCGGAGAGACCCAGTACTTC. Translation gives CASSQGGSSGETQYF.

This chain joins TRBV5-1 and TRBJ1-6; TRBD1 aligns across 8 bases. Looked up from germline, CDR1 is SGHRS and CDR2 is YFSETQ. V was pared by 0 bases and J by 10 bases, with 9 bases of the junction left unmatched. There are 16 residues in the CDR3. DNA of the CDR3: TGCGCCAGCAGCTTGGACAGGGGGTCTCCGAGGTCACCCCTCCACTTT. This gives the protein CASSLDRGSPRSPLHF.

The chain links TRBV30 to TRBJ1-1; TRBD1 agrees at 12 bases. CDR1 is GTSNPN and CDR2 is SVGIG in the germline V gene (reference sequence). Germline trimming cut 5 bases from V and 4 bases from J; bases unmatched to any gene: 2. This CDR3 contains 13 residues. The CDR3 reads CAWRDRGLTEAFF. The CDR3, as DNA: TGTGCCTGGCGGGACAGGGGGCTCACTGAAGCTTTCTTT.

V and J are TRBV11-1 and TRBJ1-1, with a possible D match to TRBD1 (5 bases). The CDR3 spans 14 residues. Germline V gene data show CDR1 as SGHAT and CDR2 as FQDESV (reference sequence). V was shortened by 5 bases and J by 2 bases, with 12 bases between the two germline ends. CDR3 loop: CASSQGEVNTEAFF. For the CDR3, the DNA is TGTGCCAGCAGCCAAGGGGAAGTAAACACTGAAGCTTTCTTT.

The gene calls are TRBV28 and TRBJ1-2; 7 bases are shared with TRBD1. Germline V gene data show CDR1 as MDHEN and CDR2 as SYDVKM. After removal of 2 bases from V and 3 bases from J, the junction contained 0 bases not matched to a gene. The CDR3 runs to 13 residues. CDR3 sequence (DNA): TGTGCCAGCAGTTTACAGGGGGACTATGGCTACACCTTC. It is translated as CASSLQGDYGYTF.

This chain links TRBV9 with TRBJ1-4, with a possible D match to TRBD1 (5 bases). V was pared by 1 base and J by 5 bases, with 6 bases between. This CDR3 region has 13 residues. Germline CDR1 reads SGDLS; CDR2 reads YYNGEE. This chain's CDR3 is CASSVQGNEKLFF. As DNA, the CDR3 is TGTGCCAGCAGCGTACAGGGAAATGAAAAACTGTTTTTT.

For the CDR3, the DNA is TGTGCCAGTAGTACTCGGGACAGATACTATGGCTACACCTTC. This codes for CASSTRDRYYGYTF. This sequence joins TRBV19 and TRBJ1-2; TRBD1 agrees at 7 bases. CDR3 length: 14 residues. Germline assignment: CDR1 LNHDA and CDR2 SQIVND (reference sequence). V trimming: 4 bases; J trimming: 3 bases; junction bases outside the gene matches: 5.

In nucleotides, the CDR3 is TGTGCCAGCAGCTCCAGGGCGGCCTACGAGCAGTACTTC. Protein: CASSSRAAYEQYF. The gene calls are TRBV7-8 and TRBJ2-7; TRBD1 is a possible D gene (5 bases). Trimming stripped 4 bases from V and 2 bases from J, with 9 bases between. CDR1 and CDR2 from the germline V gene are SGHVS and FQNEAQ. The CDR3 spans 13 residues. The full variable domain, completed using reference TRBV7-8 and TRBJ2-7, is GAGVSQSPRYKVAKRGQDVALRCDPISGHVSLFWYQQALGQGPEFLTYFQNEAQLDKSGLPSDRFFAERPEGSVSTLKIQRTQQEDSAVYLCASSSRAAYEQYFGPGTRLTVT.

CDR3 in DNA: TGTGCCAGCAGTTTCTCAGCAGGAGGTGTCAGCGGCTACACCTTC. This translates into CASSFSAGGVSGYTF. The V gene is TRBV28, the J gene TRBJ1-2; no clear D. V gave up 3 bases and J gave up 8 bases, with 19 bases separating them. This CDR3 is built from 15 residues. Germline CDR1 is MDHEN and CDR2 is SYDVKM.

The rearrangement links TRBV30 to TRBJ2-1, with 9 bases fitting TRBD1. The CDR3 totals 16 residues. CDR1 is GTSNPN and CDR2 is SVGIG in the germline V gene (reference sequence). V shed 3 bases, J shed 4 bases, and the junction held 10 bases outside the gene matches. This CDR3 is CAWSAHTGGTYNEQFF. For the CDR3, the DNA is TGTGCCTGGAGCGCGCACACAGGGGGCACATACAATGAGCAGTTCTTC.

The chain links TRBV18 to TRBJ1-1; D unclear. The CDR3 runs 13 residues. CDR1 and CDR2 from the germline V gene are KGHSH and LQKENI. The V end lost 2 bases, the J end lost 1 base, and 5 bases lay between the germline ends. CDR3 sequence (DNA): TGTGCCAGCTCACCAATTAAGAACACTGAAGCTTTCTTT. Encoded protein: CASSPIKNTEAFF.

This chain joins TRBV28 and TRBJ2-2, with D perhaps matching TRBD2 (5 bases). V lost 3 bases to trimming and J lost 5 bases, with 7 bases between them. The CDR3 consists of 13 residues. Looked up from germline, CDR1 is MDHEN and CDR2 is SYDVKM. The CDR3 DNA reads as TGTGCCAGCAGTTTCCGGGGTACCGGGGAGCTGTTTTTT. Its protein is CASSFRGTGELFF.

CDR3 DNA sequence: TGTGCCAGCAGTTTGGAGGGGGGGGGAACTGAAGCTTTCTTT. It is translated as CASSLEGGGTEAFF. The chain uses TRBV28 and TRBJ1-1; D perhaps matches TRBD1 (6 bases). CDR1 and CDR2 from the germline V gene are MDHEN and SYDVKM. CDR3 length: 14 residues. V lost 3 bases and J lost 5, with 13 bases in between.